The TCR beta chain under discussion was sequenced for a study of graft-versus-host responses after intestinal transplantation. Overall study context: Among the recipients, transplants were multivisceral, liver-intestinal, or isolated intestinal. Each patient got anti-thymocyte globulin induction, then tacrolimus and steroids for approximately 3 years.

Worth noting for this clone: Its antigen is undetermined.

Whole-study findings and limits: High graft-versus-host to host-versus-graft clonal ratios were found in allografts of patients who had graft-donor T cell macrochimerism. GvH clones detected in recipient marrow included some appearing first in ileum or blood.

Repertoires were generated with immunoSEQ multiplex PCR, while TCRdb's copy carries only in-frame clones and drops some. The sample includes tens of thousands of clones, about nine tenths of them seen just once. The specimen was unstimulated CD4+ T cells sorted from spleen or lymph node cells, collected before transplant. The sequence derives from a human donor who was the organ donor for an intestinal transplant.

The CDR3 DNA follows: TGCGCCAGCAGCTTCGGGAGGGGAACTGAAGCTTTCTTT. Translated: CASSFGRGTEAFF. The chain uses TRBV5-1 and TRBJ1-1; D perhaps matches TRBD1 (5 bases). Germline V gene data show CDR1 as SGHRS and CDR2 as YFSETQ. The V gene lost 2 bases and the J gene lost 5 bases, with 10 bases spanning the gap. This CDR3 spans 13 amino acids. Based on the CDR3 plus reference TRBV5-1 and TRBJ1-1, the full variable domain is KAGVTQTPRYLIKTRGQQVTLSCSPISGHRSVSWYQQTPGQGLQFLFEYFSETQRNKGNFPGRFSGRQFSNSRSEMNVSTLELGDSALYLCASSFGRGTEAFFGQGTRLTVV.